These 32 T cell receptor beta chains were all obtained from the same sample, sequenced in a study of T cell responses to AZD1222 COVID-19 vaccine. Assay: immunoSEQ multiplex PCR; the TCRdb copy retains only in-frame clones and omits some. Of 160,000 or so clones detected, 85% to 90% appear once; the ten largest clones hold around 5.5%. The sequencing here drew on peripheral blood, taken on day 0 of AZD1222 vaccination. Every receptor here comes from an adult in good health.

This clone has a single count. The genes are TRBV11-2 and TRBJ1-6; D not certain. Germline-derived CDR1 and CDR2 are SGHAT and FQNNGV. V lost 2 bases, J lost 8 bases, and 7 bases lay in between. This CDR3 has 13 amino acids. The CDR3 DNA reads as TGTGCCAGCAGCTTATCTTGGGATTCACCCCTCCACTTT. Protein: CASSLSWDSPLHF.

The chain employs TRBV6-2 or TRBV6-3 and TRBJ1-1; maybe TRBD1 (6 bases). V lost 2 bases to trimming and J lost 6 bases, with 10 bases between them. This CDR3 comprises 13 residues. Germline V gene data show CDR1 as MNHEY and CDR2 as SVGEGT. CDR3 sequence: CASSYGQYAEAFF. CDR3 bases: TGTGCCAGCAGTTACGGACAGTATGCTGAAGCTTTCTTT.

The chain is built from TRBV19 and TRBJ1-1, with D tentatively TRBD1 (6 bases). CDR1 and CDR2 from the germline V gene are LNHDA and SQIVND (reference sequence). The length of the CDR3 is 14 residues. Trimming took 6 bases from V and 4 from J, leaving 15 bases between them. The CDR3, as DNA: TGTGCCAGTAGGCTGGGACATTTTGGCACTGAAGCTTTCTTT. Its protein is CASRLGHFGTEAFF. Full variable domain (remainder filled in from reference TRBV19 and TRBJ1-1): DGGITQSPKYLFRKEGQNVTLSCEQNLNHDAMYWYRQDPGQGLRLIYYSQIVNDFQKGDIAEGYSVSREKKESFPLTVTSAQKNPTAFYLCASRLGHFGTEAFFGQGTRLTVV.

This chain uses TRBV3-1 (or the pseudogene TRBV3-2) with TRBJ1-6; D uncertain. The V gene lost 0 bases and the J gene lost 3 bases, with 9 bases spanning the gap. CDR3 length: 16 residues. Germline V gene data show CDR1 as LGHDT and CDR2 as YNNKEL (reference sequence). CDR3 region: CASSQESGDYNSPLHF. In DNA, the CDR3 is TGTGCCAGCAGCCAAGAGTCCGGAGACTATAATTCACCCCTCCACTTT.

This chain links TRBV7-6 with TRBJ1-4, with TRBD1 identical over 8 bases. J was trimmed by 7 bases and V by 5 bases; bases with no gene match: 6. Germline CDR1 SGHVS, CDR2 FNYEAQ. The length of the CDR3 is 14 residues. This CDR3 is CASSLTGGGEKLFF. The CDR3 nucleotides are TGTGCCAGCAGCCTAACAGGGGGGGGTGAAAAACTGTTTTTT.

The chain recombines TRBV7-2 with TRBJ1-2, with no clear D. CDR1 SGHTA and CDR2 FQGNSA come from the germline V gene. The CDR3 is made up of 12 amino acids. V gave up 5 bases and J gave up 2 bases, with 6 bases separating them. CDR3 DNA: TGTGCCAGCAGCATCGACAACTATGGCTACACCTTC. Translation gives CASSIDNYGYTF. Drawing the rest from reference TRBV7-2 and TRBJ1-2, the complete variable domain is GAGVSQSPSNKVTEKGKDVELRCDPISGHTALYWYRQSLGQGLEFLIYFQGNSAPDKSGLPSDRFSAERTGGSVSTLTIQRTQQEDSAVYLCASSIDNYGYTFGSGTRLTVV.

The rearrangement links TRBV6-1 to TRBJ1-5; tentatively, D is TRBD1 (6 bases). Trimming pared 6 bases from V and 0 bases from J, leaving 18 bases between. The CDR3 has 17 residues. Per the germline V gene, CDR1 is MNHNS and CDR2 is SASEGT. CDR3 bases: TGTGCCAGCAGGGAAAGGGACACCCTCTATAGCAATCAGCCCCAGCATTTT. Residues: CASRERDTLYSNQPQHF.

This chain uses TRBV9 with TRBJ1-3; D unclear. This CDR3 is built from 18 residues. V was clipped by 4 bases and J by 0 bases, with 20 bases between them. Germline CDR1 reads SGDLS; CDR2 reads YYNGEE. CDR3 residues: CASSPRGRALGSGNTIYF. The CDR3 DNA is TGTGCCAGCAGCCCCCGCGGTCGGGCGCTTGGCTCTGGAAACACCATATATTTT.

The chain recombines TRBV9 with TRBJ1-2; 9 bases fit TRBD1. Germline V lookup: CDR1 SGDLS, CDR2 YYNGEE. With 3 bases clipped from V and 7 bases from J, the junction kept 13 bases outside the gene matches. CDR3 length equals 16 residues. CDR3: CASSDRQRQGDFGYTF. Written as DNA, the CDR3 is TGTGCCAGCAGCGACCGGCAAAGACAGGGGGACTTTGGCTACACCTTC.

The chain couples TRBV5-1 to TRBJ1-5; D is undetermined. Between the trimmed V and J ends, which lost 8 bases and 0 bases, there was a span of 12 bases. This CDR3 has 14 amino acids. The germline CDR1 and CDR2 sequences are SGHRS and YFSETQ. The CDR3 DNA reads as TGCGCCAGTTCGGACGGCAATAGCAATCAGCCCCAGCATTTT. This translates into CASSDGNSNQPQHF.

The chain employs TRBV4-2 and TRBJ2-7, with D perhaps TRBD1 (6 bases). Trimming left V 0 bases short and J 1 base short, with 13 bases between. This CDR3 is 16 amino acids long. The germline V gene encodes CDR1 LGHNA and CDR2 YNFKEQ. The CDR3 spells CASSQDMGANSYEQYF. CDR3 coding DNA: TGTGCCAGCAGCCAAGATATGGGGGCGAATTCCTACGAGCAGTACTTC.

The V call is TRBV25-1, the J call TRBJ1-2; no clear D. The germline V and J ends were trimmed by 10 bases and 7 bases, with 10 bases remaining between them. This CDR3 comprises 10 residues. Per the germline V gene, CDR1 is MGHDK and CDR2 is SYGVNS. The CDR3 coding sequence is TGTGCCACCCTGCAGTCTGGCTACACCTTC. Translation: CATLQSGYTF.

The V and J genes are TRBV19 and TRBJ1-5; no firm D call. CDR1 is LNHDA, CDR2 SQIVND, per germline (reference sequence). The CDR3 loop spans 16 amino acids. The ends were cut back, 7 bases at V and 1 base at J, with 17 bases in the middle. CDR3 sequence reads: CASTATGAGSNQPQHF. In nucleotides, the CDR3 is TGTGCCAGTACCGCCACCGGCGCGGGGAGCAATCAGCCCCAGCATTTT.

This chain connects TRBV19 to TRBJ2-1, with D tentatively TRBD2 (6 bases). CDR1 and CDR2 (germline): LNHDA, SQIVND (reference sequence). The germline V and J ends were trimmed by 5 bases and 5 bases, with 13 bases remaining between them. The CDR3 is 14 amino acids. CDR3 in amino acids: CASSWTTSHNEQFF. The CDR3 bases are TGTGCCAGTAGTTGGACTACTTCCCACAATGAGCAGTTCTTC.

The chain is built from TRBV28 and TRBJ2-1; 14 nucleotides match TRBD2. The CDR3 length is 16 residues. Trimming at V came to 6 bases and at J to 2 bases, leaving 3 bases not matched to a gene. CDR1 is MDHEN, CDR2 SYDVKM, per germline. The CDR3 loop is CASSLGLAGAYNEQFF. CDR3 sequence (DNA): TGTGCCAGCAGCCTGGGACTAGCGGGAGCCTACAATGAGCAGTTCTTC.

The genes are TRBV5-4 and TRBJ2-5; no clear D. Germline lookup yields CDR1 SGHNT and CDR2 YYREEE (reference sequence). Between the trimmed V and J ends, which lost 4 bases and 2 bases, there was a span of 9 bases. This CDR3 contains 13 residues. The CDR3 loop is CASSPYPQETQYF. In DNA form, the CDR3 reads TGTGCCAGCAGCCCTTACCCGCAAGAGACCCAGTACTTC.

This clone was seen more than once but under ten times. The chain has TRBV5-6 and TRBJ1-2; the match to TRBD1 covers 7 bases. CDR1 is SGHDT, CDR2 YYEEEE, per germline. This CDR3 comprises 13 residues. V dropped 3 bases and J dropped 8; count of bases not matched to a gene: 7. The CDR3 region is CASSSRQGRGYTF. Written as DNA, the CDR3 is TGTGCCAGCAGCTCCAGACAGGGTCGGGGCTACACCTTC.

V and J are TRBV19 and TRBJ1-4; D remains unclear. The germline V and J ends were trimmed by 7 bases and 0 bases, with 9 bases remaining between them. The CDR3 has 14 residues. CDR1 is LNHDA, CDR2 SQIVND, per germline (reference sequence). CDR3 coding DNA: TGTGCCAGTAATCCGGGAGCAACTAATGAAAAACTGTTTTTT. Its protein is CASNPGATNEKLFF.

The chain has TRBV28 and TRBJ2-7, with D possibly TRBD1 on 5 matching bases. V was cut by 5 bases and J by 0 bases, with 8 bases left in between. This CDR3 has 13 residues. The germline gives CDR1 MDHEN, CDR2 SYDVKM. The CDR3 DNA sequence: TGTGCCAGCAGTGGCAGGGCCTCCTACGAGCAGTACTTC. Amino acids: CASSGRASYEQYF.

The chain has TRBV9 and TRBJ2-3, with D hard to call. Trimming took off 3 bases at V and 2 bases at J, with 7 bases between the two ends. Germline assignment: CDR1 SGDLS and CDR2 YYNGEE. The CDR3 has 13 amino acids. The CDR3, as DNA: TGTGCCAGCAGCGAAACCATCACAGATACGCAGTATTTT. The encoded protein is CASSETITDTQYF.

This chain connects TRBV9 to TRBJ1-2; 7 bases line up with TRBD1. The CDR3 runs 14 residues. Germline V gives CDR1 SGDLS, CDR2 YYNGEE. The V gene end was trimmed by 0 bases and the J gene end by 2 bases; junction bases not matched to a gene: 1. The CDR3 loop reads CASSVGDSNYGYTF. In DNA, the CDR3 is TGTGCCAGCAGCGTAGGGGACAGCAACTATGGCTACACCTTC.

This chain links TRBV25-1 with TRBJ1-1, with 8 bases fitting TRBD1. Germline V CDR1 and CDR2: MGHDK, SYGVNS. This CDR3 contains 14 residues. The ends lost 3 bases at V and 13 bases at J; junction bases unmatched: 13. In nucleotides, the CDR3 is TGTGCCAGCAGTGAGTTGGGACAGGCCCCGATGAGTTTCTTT. Translation: CASSELGQAPMSFF.

The V call is TRBV3-1 (or the pseudogene TRBV3-2), the J call TRBJ2-2; maybe TRBD1 (5 bases). This CDR3 has 15 amino acids. V gave up 2 bases and J gave up 4 bases, with 11 bases separating them. CDR1 is LGHDT, CDR2 YNNKEL, per germline (reference sequence). Here the CDR3 reads CASSQQGAGTGELFF. DNA of the CDR3: TGTGCCAGCAGCCAACAAGGGGCTGGCACCGGGGAGCTGTTTTTT.

This clone has a handful of counts. The V and J genes are TRBV6-5 and TRBJ1-4; unclear D gene. Germline loops: CDR1 MNHEY, CDR2 SVGAGI. The CDR3 runs 12 residues. Deletions cut 9 bases from V and 4 bases from J, with 9 bases between. Written as DNA, the CDR3 is TGTGCCAGTCAGCAGTATAATGAAAAACTGTTTTTT. Protein sequence: CASQQYNEKLFF.

This chain connects TRBV5-1 to TRBJ2-7, with D perhaps TRBD1 (6 bases). Trimming took 4 bases from V and 0 from J, leaving 20 bases between them. The CDR3 totals 17 residues. Germline CDR1 reads SGHRS; CDR2 reads YFSETQ. This chain's CDR3 is CASSAIFTGNSSYEQYF. CDR3 DNA: TGCGCCAGCAGCGCTATATTTACAGGGAACAGCTCCTACGAGCAGTACTTC. Variable domain in full (rest from reference TRBV5-1 and TRBJ2-7): KAGVTQTPRYLIKTRGQQVTLSCSPISGHRSVSWYQQTPGQGLQFLFEYFSETQRNKGNFPGRFSGRQFSNSRSEMNVSTLELGDSALYLCASSAIFTGNSSYEQYFGPGTRLTVT.

The chain couples TRBV5-8 to TRBJ1-3; D is unclear. The CDR3 extends over 13 amino acids. Germline V gene data show CDR1 as SGHTS and CDR2 as YDEGEE. Between the trimmed V and J ends, which lost 0 bases and 4 bases, there was a span of 5 bases. CDR3 DNA sequence: TGTGCCAGCAGCTTGGTACAGGGAAACACCATATATTTT. It encodes CASSLVQGNTIYF.

This clone was counted only a few times. J is TRBJ1-6 and V is TRBV5-1; D is unresolved. Trimming took 5 bases from V and 6 from J, leaving 12 bases between them. The CDR3 has 14 residues. The germline CDR1 and CDR2 sequences are SGHRS and YFSETQ. CDR3 protein: CASRTDWSNSPLHF. CDR3 DNA sequence: TGCGCCAGCAGGACGGACTGGAGTAATTCACCCCTCCACTTT.

The CDR3 DNA reads TGTGCCAGCAGTGAAGATTTGGGGCGGTACACTGAAGCTTTCTTT. Its protein product is CASSEDLGRYTEAFF. The gene calls are TRBV2 and TRBJ1-1; possibly TRBD1 for D (5 bases). Deletions cut 1 base from V and 3 bases from J, with 12 bases between. Per germline, CDR1 SNHLY and CDR2 FYNNEI. The CDR3 sequence is 15 residues long.

V gene TRBV29-1 combines with J gene TRBJ1-2; tentative D call: TRBD1 (6 bases). Trimming pared 7 bases from V and 6 bases from J, leaving 12 bases between. Germline loops: CDR1 SQVTM, CDR2 ANQGSEA. The length of the CDR3 is 11 residues. The CDR3 nucleotides are TGCAGCGCTTCGGACAGAAATGGCTACACCTTC. Amino acid sequence: CSASDRNGYTF.

This clone has only a few counts. The chain carries TRBV7-9 and TRBJ1-4; D unclear. The CDR3 is made up of 16 amino acids. Germline V gene lookup returns CDR1 SEHNR and CDR2 FQNEAQ (reference sequence). V was cut by 5 bases and J by 7 bases, with 20 bases left in between. The CDR3 spells CASSPILGGIFEKLFF. DNA of the CDR3: TGTGCCAGCAGCCCAATATTGGGAGGGATCTTTGAAAAACTGTTTTTT.

This chain links TRBV15 with TRBJ1-5; possible D gene TRBD1, 6 bases. The V end lost 8 bases, the J end lost 3 bases, and 14 bases lay between the germline ends. Per the germline V gene, CDR1 is LNHNV and CDR2 is YYDKDF (reference sequence). This CDR3 contains 14 residues. Written as DNA, the CDR3 is TGTGCCACCGCAGGGGACCGGCTCAATCAGCCCCAGCATTTT. Translating it yields CATAGDRLNQPQHF.

The chain couples TRBV7-6 to TRBJ1-1, with D maybe TRBD1 (5 bases). Germline lookup yields CDR1 SGHVS and CDR2 FNYEAQ. V shed 5 bases and J shed 4 bases, with 26 bases lying between them. The CDR3 loop spans 18 amino acids. The CDR3: CASSGPLGGTLLGTEAFF. In nucleotides, the CDR3 is TGTGCCAGCAGCGGTCCTTTGGGGGGAACACTTCTGGGCACTGAAGCTTTCTTT. Supplemented by reference TRBV7-6 and TRBJ1-1, the full variable domain reads GAGVSQSPRYKVTKRGQDVALRCDPISGHVSLYWYRQALGQGPEFLTYFNYEAQQDKSGLPNDRFSAERPEGSISTLTIQRTEQRDSAMYRCASSGPLGGTLLGTEAFFGQGTRLTVV.